This passage covers 8 T cell receptor beta chains from one sample sequenced in a study of cytomegalovirus exposure and HLA in healthy donors. The PCR used 60 Vbeta and 13 Jbeta primers. The repertoire was sequenced with immunoSEQ multiplex PCR; TCRdb's copy has only in-frame clones and lacks some. The data contain about 160,000 clones, approximately 72% of them singletons. The material sequenced was PBMCs. Receptor source: a female donor in good health and CMV-seronegative.

The chain has TRBV28 and TRBJ1-2, with D perhaps TRBD1 (5 bases). From germline, CDR1 is MDHEN and CDR2 SYDVKM. V was cut by 1 base and J by 1 base, with 10 bases left in between. The CDR3 is 15 amino acids. CDR3 bases: TGTGCCAGCAGTTTATATACAGGATTTAACTATGGCTACACCTTC. This gives the protein CASSLYTGFNYGYTF.

The chain couples TRBV14 to TRBJ1-1; D call uncertain. Germline CDR1 reads SGHDN; CDR2 reads FVKESK. CDR3 size: 14 residues. V was trimmed by 8 bases and J by 1 base, leaving 14 bases between them. CDR3 nucleotides: TGTGCCAGCGTTTCCACCCTAACGAACACTGAAGCTTTCTTT. This codes for CASVSTLTNTEAFF.

V gene TRBV5-6 combines with J gene TRBJ1-2, with a tentative D call TRBD1 (5 bases). Trimming cost V 4 bases and J 7 bases, with 14 bases left between them. The CDR3 spans 13 residues. Looked up from germline, CDR1 is SGHDT and CDR2 is YYEEEE. CDR3 nucleotide sequence: TGTGCCAGCAGCCTGGGGGTTTCGGGTGGCTACACCTTC. It translates to CASSLGVSGGYTF.

This chain connects TRBV20-1 to TRBJ1-1; 7 bases map to TRBD1. This CDR3 spans 10 amino acids. The junction had 3 bases not matched to a gene; V was cut back by 4 bases and J by 10 bases. CDR1 DFQATT and CDR2 SNEGSKA come from the germline V gene (reference sequence). CDR3 DNA sequence: TGCAGTGCTAACAGGGGAATAGCTTTCTTT. Translated: CSANRGIAFF.

The chain links TRBV7-9 to TRBJ2-7; 8 nucleotides align to TRBD2. CDR3 size: 15 residues. V shed 4 bases and J 3 bases; nucleotides not matched to a gene: 8. Germline CDR1 is SEHNR and CDR2 is FQNEAQ (reference sequence). The CDR3, as DNA: TGTGCCAGCAGCTCGACCATAGGGACTAGCTACGAGCAGTACTTC. This sequence encodes CASSSTIGTSYEQYF.

The genes are TRBV4-1 and TRBJ2-1, with TRBD2 as a possible D gene (5 bases). Germline loops: CDR1 MGHRA, CDR2 YSYEKL. V lost 0 bases and J lost 0, with 12 bases in between. The CDR3 runs to 17 residues. CDR3 in DNA: TGCGCCAGCAGCCAAGACCCTAGCACGAGCTCCTACAATGAGCAGTTCTTC. Translating gives CASSQDPSTSSYNEQFF.

The chain joins TRBV18 to TRBJ2-1, with 13 bases matching TRBD2. Looked up from germline, CDR1 is KGHSH and CDR2 is LQKENI. The CDR3 contains 15 residues. V shed 6 bases, J shed 9 bases, and the junction held 8 bases outside the gene matches. The CDR3 protein is CASSSGLAGVGEQFF. The DNA for the CDR3 is TGTGCCAGCTCTTCCGGACTAGCGGGAGTGGGTGAGCAGTTCTTC.

The chain joins TRBV30 to TRBJ1-2, with TRBD1 matching over 9 bases. Germline values: CDR1 GTSNPN, CDR2 SVGIG (reference sequence). The CDR3 is 15 amino acids. Trimming cost V 6 bases and J 1 base; bases outside gene matches: 9. This CDR3 is CACVRTGVDNYGYTF. The CDR3 region has the DNA TGTGCCTGCGTCCGGACAGGGGTAGATAACTATGGCTACACCTTC.